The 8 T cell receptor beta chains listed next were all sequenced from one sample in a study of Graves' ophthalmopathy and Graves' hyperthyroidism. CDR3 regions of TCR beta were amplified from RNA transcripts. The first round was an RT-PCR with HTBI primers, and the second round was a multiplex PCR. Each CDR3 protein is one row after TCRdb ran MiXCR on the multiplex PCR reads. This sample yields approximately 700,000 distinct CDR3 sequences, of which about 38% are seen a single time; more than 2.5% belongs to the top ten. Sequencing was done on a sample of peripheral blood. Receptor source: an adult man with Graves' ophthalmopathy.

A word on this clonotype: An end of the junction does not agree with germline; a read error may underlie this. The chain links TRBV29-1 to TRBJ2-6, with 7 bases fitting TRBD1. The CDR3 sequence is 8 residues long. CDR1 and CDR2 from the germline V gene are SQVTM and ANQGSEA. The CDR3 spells CSARMTGF. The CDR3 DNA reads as TGCAGCGCTCGAATGACAGGGTTC.

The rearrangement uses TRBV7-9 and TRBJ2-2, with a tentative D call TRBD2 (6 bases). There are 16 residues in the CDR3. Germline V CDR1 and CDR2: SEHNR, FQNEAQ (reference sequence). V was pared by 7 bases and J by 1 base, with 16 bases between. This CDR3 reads CASTSPGVMNTGELFF. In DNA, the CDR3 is TGTGCCAGCACGTCGCCGGGAGTCATGAACACCGGGGAGCTGTTTTTT.

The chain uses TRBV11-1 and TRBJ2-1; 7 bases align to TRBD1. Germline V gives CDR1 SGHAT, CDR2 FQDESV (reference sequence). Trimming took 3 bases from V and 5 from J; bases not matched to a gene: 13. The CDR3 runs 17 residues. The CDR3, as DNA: TGTGCCAGCAGCTTCCGAACCGGGACAGAGTTTCACAATGAGCAGTTCTTC. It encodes CASSFRTGTEFHNEQFF.

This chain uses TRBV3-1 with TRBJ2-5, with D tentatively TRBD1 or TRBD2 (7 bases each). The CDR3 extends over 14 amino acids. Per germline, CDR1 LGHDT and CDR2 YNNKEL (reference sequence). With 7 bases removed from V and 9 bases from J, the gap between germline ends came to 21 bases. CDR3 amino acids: CASTLGRDSWAQYF. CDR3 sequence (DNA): TGTGCCAGCACCCTGGGGAGGGACAGCTGGGCCCAGTACTTC.

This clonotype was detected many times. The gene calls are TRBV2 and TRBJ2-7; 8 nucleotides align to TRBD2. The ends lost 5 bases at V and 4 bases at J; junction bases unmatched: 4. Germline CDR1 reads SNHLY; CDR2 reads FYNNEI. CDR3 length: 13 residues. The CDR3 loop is CASSRSGSYEQYF. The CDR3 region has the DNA TGTGCCAGCAGTAGGAGCGGGAGTTACGAGCAGTACTTC.

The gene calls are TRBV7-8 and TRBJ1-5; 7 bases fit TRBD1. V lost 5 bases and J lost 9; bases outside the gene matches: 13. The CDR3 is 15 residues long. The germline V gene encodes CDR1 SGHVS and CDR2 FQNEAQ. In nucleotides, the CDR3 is TGTGCCAGCAGCCCCCGAACCTGGTCAGGGGGGCCCCAGCATTTT. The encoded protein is CASSPRTWSGGPQHF.

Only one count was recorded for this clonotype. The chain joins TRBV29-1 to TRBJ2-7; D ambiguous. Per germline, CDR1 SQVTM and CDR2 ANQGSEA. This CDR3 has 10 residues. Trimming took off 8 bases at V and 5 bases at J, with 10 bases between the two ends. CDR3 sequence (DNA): TGCAGCCTGTGGGTCAACGAGCAGTACTTC. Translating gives CSLWVNEQYF.

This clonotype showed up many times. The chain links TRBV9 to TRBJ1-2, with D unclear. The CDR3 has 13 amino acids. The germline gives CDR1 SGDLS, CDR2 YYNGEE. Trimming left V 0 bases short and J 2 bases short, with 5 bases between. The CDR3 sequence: CASSVARNYGYTF. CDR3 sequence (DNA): TGTGCCAGCAGCGTAGCACGGAACTATGGCTACACCTTC.